Listed below are T cell receptor beta chains from one sample, sequenced in a study of CD8 T cells in ankylosing spondylitis. From the 5' RACE reads, TCRdb called clonotypes with MiXCR, one entry per CDR3 protein. The data show more than 150,000 distinct CDR3 sequences, 13% seen once. Sequenced input: blood, either unsorted or a sorted T cell fraction (not recorded which). These receptors originate from a female donor with ankylosing spondylitis or in good health (not recorded which). The CDR3 runs from the conserved cysteine through the conserved F or W. Fields, in order: V gene, D gene, J gene, clone size, CDR3 DNA, CDR3 protein. D genes are given only for firm matches. Some rows have no size entry. The others give once, few or many, or a class for an expanded clone.

TRBV3-1,TRBD1,TRBJ1-1,many,TGTGCCAGCAGCCAATCCGGACAGGGTGAAGCTTTCTTT,CASSQSGQGEAFF
TRBV9,TRBD2,TRBJ2-7,NA,TGTGCCAGCAGCGCTAGCGGGAGGCCCTACGAGCAGTACTTC,CASSASGRPYEQYF
TRBV3-1,TRBD1,TRBJ2-5,once,TGTGCCAGCAGCCAAGGGACAGGGGGCATAGAGACCCAGTACTTC,CASSQGTGGIETQYF
TRBV28,NA,TRBJ2-7,many,TGTGCCAGCAGTTCGCTCGGCGGCGCCTACGAGCAGTACTTC,CASSSLGGAYEQYF
TRBV2,TRBD1,TRBJ2-3,many,TGTGCCAGCAAAATGACAGGGGGCTGGCAGGGTACGCAGTATTTT,CASKMTGGWQGTQYF
TRBV11-2,TRBD1,TRBJ2-1,many,TGTGCCAGCAGCTTAGACGGGACAGGGGGGTTACCATCCAATGAGCAGTTCTTC,CASSLDGTGGLPSNEQFF
TRBV10-3,TRBD1,TRBJ2-1,few,TGTGCCATCAGTCCCTCCGGACAGGGGGCAGGCGATGAGCAGTTCTTC,CAISPSGQGAGDEQFF
TRBV20-1,TRBD2,TRBJ2-7,few,TGCAGTGGTACTAGCGTGCTATACGAGCAGTACTTC,CSGTSVLYEQYF
TRBV29-1,TRBD1,TRBJ1-2,NA,TGCAGCGTTGAAGGGGCAGCAGGGGGCAGTCGCTATGGCTACACCTTC,CSVEGAAGGSRYGYTF
TRBV12-3/TRBV12-4,NA,TRBJ1-2,many,TGTGCCAGCAGTTTATTCACAGGGATGGTCTCGAACTATGGCTACACCTTC,CASSLFTGMVSNYGYTF
TRBV27,TRBD2,TRBJ2-2,NA,TGTGCCAGCAGTCGGCGGGAGGACACCGGGGAGCTGTTTTTT,CASSRREDTGELFF
TRBV7-9,NA,TRBJ2-2,many,TGTGCCAGCAGCCCACCGACAGCCGAGAACACCGGGGAGCTGTTTTTT,CASSPPTAENTGELFF
TRBV7-2,TRBD2,TRBJ2-1,NA,TGTGCCAGCAGCTTCCGAGCGGGAGTTAACAATGAGCAGTTCTTC,CASSFRAGVNNEQFF
TRBV20-1,TRBD1,TRBJ2-7,NA,TGCAGTGCTTTATGGGCCAGGGGGCGTCTAGAGCAGTACTTC,CSALWARGRLEQYF
TRBV5-1,NA,TRBJ2-1,many,TGCGCCAGCTCTCGAAGAGTGGGCACTGAGCAGTTCTTC,CASSRRVGTEQFF
TRBV5-1,NA,TRBJ2-6,few,TGCGCCAGCAGCCAGACGCACTCTGGGGCCAACGTCCTGACTTTC,CASSQTHSGANVLTF
TRBV5-5,TRBD1,TRBJ1-6,few,TGTGCCAGCAGCTTAGGACAGGGAAGCAATTCACCCCTCCACTTT,CASSLGQGSNSPLHF
TRBV6-2/TRBV6-3,NA,TRBJ2-7,many,TGTGCCAGCAAGAGTACTCACCGGTCTTTAACCTACGAGCAGTACTTC,CASKSTHRSLTYEQYF
TRBV27,NA,TRBJ1-4,few,TGTGCCAGCAGTTCCGGGACGGATCTGCGGAAACTGTTTTTT,CASSSGTDLRKLFF
TRBV12-3/TRBV12-4,NA,TRBJ1-1,many,TGTGCCAGCACCTTAGTTGGACCGGGCGATCTGTCTGAAGCTTTCTTT,CASTLVGPGDLSEAFF
TRBV29-1,TRBD1,TRBJ2-4,many,TGCAGCGTTGAAGAGGCCGGGACAGGGCTATCACAAAACATTCAGTACTTC,CSVEEAGTGLSQNIQYF
TRBV18,NA,TRBJ1-3,NA,TGTGCCAGCTCACCACTACAGGAGAATTCTAGAAACACCATATATTTT,CASSPLQENSRNTIYF
TRBV20-1,TRBD2,TRBJ2-7,many,TGCAGCAGGACTAGCGGGAACGAGCAGTACTTC,CSRTSGNEQYF
TRBV19,NA,TRBJ2-2,NA,TGTGCCAGTAGTATAGGGACCGGGGAGCTGTTTTTT,CASSIGTGELFF
TRBV4-3,TRBD2,TRBJ2-5,many,TGCGCCAGCAGCCAATCGACTAGCGGGAGTCATCAGACCCAGTACTTC,CASSQSTSGSHQTQYF
TRBV5-6,NA,TRBJ2-3,many,TGTGCCAGCAGCTTGTTAGGGGAGCCAAGCACAGATACGCAGTATTTT,CASSLLGEPSTDTQYF
TRBV6-2/TRBV6-3,NA,TRBJ2-3,many,TGTGCCAGCACGGGTGTGAGCACAGATACGCAGTATTTT,CASTGVSTDTQYF
TRBV6-1,NA,TRBJ2-1,many,TGTGCCAGCACCACTACCATAACCAATGAGCAGTTCTTC,CASTTTITNEQFF
TRBV29-1,NA,TRBJ2-1,NA,TGCAGCGTGCTCCCAGTCAGGGTTTACAATGAGCAGTTCTTC,CSVLPVRVYNEQFF
TRBV19,NA,TRBJ1-2,few,TGTGCCCTACGGGGTAGGGAGGGCGACGGCTACACCTTC,CALRGREGDGYTF
TRBV20-1,NA,TRBJ1-5,once,TGCAGTGCTAGATCGCCGGAAAATCAGCCCCAGCATTTT,CSARSPENQPQHF
TRBV27,NA,TRBJ2-2,NA,TGTGCCAGCACCCAAATCGGGGTCGGCGGGGAGCTGTTTTTT,CASTQIGVGGELFF
TRBV2,TRBD1,TRBJ1-5,many,TGTGCCAGCTCAGATCGCACAGGGGGAAATCAGCCCCAGCATTTT,CASSDRTGGNQPQHF
TRBV6-2/TRBV6-3,NA,TRBJ2-7,many,TGTGCCAGCACCCCGGGACAACCTTACGAGCAGTACTTC,CASTPGQPYEQYF
TRBV4-2,NA,TRBJ2-1,few,TGTGCCAGCAGCCCCACTCCGGGAACACCCTCCGGTGAGCAGTTCTTC,CASSPTPGTPSGEQFF
TRBV5-1,TRBD2,TRBJ2-1,many,TGCGCCAGCACTCTTAGCGGGACCGCCTACAATGAGCAGTTCTTC,CASTLSGTAYNEQFF
TRBV20-1,NA,TRBJ2-1,NA,TGCAGTGCTAGAGATACCGGAAAGGCCTACAATGAGCAGTTCTTC,CSARDTGKAYNEQFF
TRBV12-3/TRBV12-4,TRBD1,TRBJ2-2,many,TGTGCCAGCAGCCCTACAGGGGTACCGAACACCGGGGAGCTGTTTTTT,CASSPTGVPNTGELFF
TRBV30,TRBD1,TRBJ2-7,few,TGTGCCTGGAGTGTCCAGGGGGCTAGCGAGCAGTACTTC,CAWSVQGASEQYF
TRBV12-3/TRBV12-4,NA,TRBJ1-4,many,TGTGCCAGCAGAACAACTAATGAAAAACTGTTTTTT,CASRTTNEKLFF
TRBV7-3,NA,TRBJ2-3,NA,TGTGCCAGCAGCTCCGGGACTTTCCGCACAGATACGCAGTATTTT,CASSSGTFRTDTQYF
TRBV5-1,TRBD1,TRBJ1-1,many,TGCGCCAGCAGCTTGATAGGGGGCAACGCTGAAGCTTTCTTT,CASSLIGGNAEAFF
TRBV29-1,TRBD2,TRBJ2-3,many,TGCAGCGGGGGACTAGCGGGATTCTCAGATACGCAGTATTTT,CSGGLAGFSDTQYF
TRBV7-3,TRBD1,TRBJ1-6,few,TGTGCCAGCAGCCCCTCGGGACAGGGTTTGAATTCACCCCTCCACTTT,CASSPSGQGLNSPLHF
TRBV28,NA,TRBJ1-6,few,TGTGCCAGCAGTTTCGGTGACAGATCACCCCTCCACTTT,CASSFGDRSPLHF
TRBV12-3/TRBV12-4,TRBD2,TRBJ2-1,many,TGTGCCAGCAGTTTACCTAGCGGGAGGGGCAATGAGCAGTTCTTC,CASSLPSGRGNEQFF
TRBV20-1,NA,TRBJ2-7,NA,TGCAGTGCTCGCTCTTGGATTCGAGAGCAGTACTTC,CSARSWIREQYF
TRBV5-6,NA,TRBJ2-3,many,TGTGCCAGCAGCTTGTCGCGGGGGCGACGCACAGATACGCAGTATTTT,CASSLSRGRRTDTQYF
TRBV14,NA,TRBJ2-2,many,TGTGCCAGCAGCCAAGATACGGTAGCGACCCCCGGGACCGGGGAGCTGTTTTTT,CASSQDTVATPGTGELFF
TRBV5-1,NA,TRBJ2-1,many,TGCGCCAGCAGCTTGGCCGTCGAGCGGGCGTACAATGAGCAGTTCTTC,CASSLAVERAYNEQFF
TRBV5-8,NA,TRBJ2-7,NA,TGTCCCAGCAGCTTGCCCCCCCGTCCCACCGGAGCCCACGAGCAGTACTTC,CPSSLPPRPTGAHEQYF
TRBV4-2,NA,TRBJ2-7,NA,TGTGCCAGCAGCCAGAATGGACAGACCTACGAGCAGAACTTC,CASSQNGQTYEQNF
TRBV5-1,TRBD2,TRBJ2-1,medium-sized,TGCGCCAGCAGCTCAGCGGGAGGCCTGACGGATGAGCAGTTCTTC,CASSSAGGLTDEQFF
TRBV4-1,TRBD1,TRBJ2-6,many,TGCGCCAGCAGCCAAGAGACAACAGGGGGCTCTGGGGCCAACGTCCTGACTTTC,CASSQETTGGSGANVLTF